The 10 T cell receptor beta chains reported below all come from one sample, sequenced in a study of shared clonotypes between healthy human individuals. TCRdb's copy holds only in-frame clones and misses some; the assay was immunoSEQ multiplex PCR. The data contain some 2.1 million clones, around 95% of them singletons. Sequenced input: naive CD4+ T cells sorted from blood. The subset was: CD45RA+ positively selected. The source of these receptors is a man in his late teens or twenties in good health.

The CDR3 spells CASSLVGGREQYF. DNA for the CDR3: TGTGCCAGCAGCTTAGTTGGGGGGCGCGAGCAGTACTTC. The chain joins TRBV7-6 to TRBJ2-7; D may be TRBD1 or TRBD2 (6 bases each). Germline-derived CDR1 and CDR2 are SGHVS and FNYEAQ. The CDR3 extends over 13 amino acids. The V end lost 1 base, the J end lost 6 bases, and 10 bases lay between the germline ends.

V is TRBV4-1 and J is TRBJ2-2; 7 bases align to TRBD1. This CDR3 has 16 residues. Germline CDR1 MGHRA, CDR2 YSYEKL. V shed 6 bases and J 4 bases; nucleotides not matched to a gene: 11. CDR3 in DNA: TGCGCCAGCAGTCCCATGACAGGGCTGATCACCGGGGAGCTGTTTTTT. Protein product: CASSPMTGLITGELFF.

This clone has just one count. J is TRBJ1-6 and V is TRBV27; no definite D call. The CDR3 covers 15 residues. Germline loops: CDR1 MNHEY, CDR2 SMNVEV (reference sequence). V lost 5 bases and J lost 9, with 17 bases in between. The CDR3 DNA sequence: TGTGCCAGCAGTGTATTCCTCGGGAATACTTCACCCCTCCACTTT. Translated: CASSVFLGNTSPLHF.

The chain is built from TRBV2 and TRBJ2-5, with 9 positions matching TRBD1. CDR1 and CDR2 (germline): SNHLY, FYNNEI. V lost 8 bases, J lost 1 base, and 8 bases stayed unmatched. This CDR3 region has 15 residues. Here the CDR3 reads CASGRTGVFQETQYF. Here the CDR3 DNA reads TGTGCCAGCGGGAGGACAGGGGTATTCCAAGAGACCCAGTACTTC.

This chain connects TRBV2 to TRBJ1-6; maybe TRBD1 (5 bases). The CDR3 runs to 15 residues. Germline assignment: CDR1 SNHLY and CDR2 FYNNEI. Deletions cut 6 bases from V and 7 bases from J, with 16 bases between. CDR3 in amino acids: CASRPSGTGNSPLHF. In nucleotides, the CDR3 is TGTGCCAGCAGGCCCTCCGGGACGGGGAATTCACCCCTCCACTTT. The full variable domain, in which reference TRBV2 and TRBJ1-6 provide the parts outside the CDR3, is EPEVTQTPSHQVTQMGQEVILRCVPISNHLYFYWYRQILGQKVEFLVSFYNNEISEKSEIFDDQFSVERPDGSNFTLKIRSTKLEDSAMYFCASRPSGTGNSPLHFGNGTRLTVT.

The J gene is TRBJ2-7, the V gene TRBV2; a possible D gene is TRBD2 (5 bases). This CDR3 comprises 13 residues. Germline CDR1 SNHLY, CDR2 FYNNEI. Trimming pared 4 bases from V and 2 bases from J, leaving 9 bases between. CDR3 DNA: TGTGCCAGCAGTGTTGCGGAGGCCTACGAGCAGTACTTC. Its protein is CASSVAEAYEQYF.

The chain carries TRBV18 and TRBJ1-4; no clear D. The germline gives CDR1 KGHSH, CDR2 LQKENI. The CDR3 is 14 amino acids. Trimming pared 2 bases from V and 8 bases from J, leaving 12 bases between. In DNA form, the CDR3 reads TGTGCCAGCTCACCAGGACGGAGGGTGGAAAAACTGTTTTTT. It is translated as CASSPGRRVEKLFF.

This chain uses TRBV2 with TRBJ2-5; TRBD2 matches at 12 bases. CDR3 size: 16 residues. V lost 4 bases, J lost 1 base, and 4 bases stayed unmatched. Germline V gives CDR1 SNHLY, CDR2 FYNNEI. CDR3 amino acids: CASSGGLAGSQETQYF. The CDR3 bases are TGTGCCAGCAGTGGAGGACTAGCGGGGTCCCAAGAGACCCAGTACTTC.

The CDR3 nucleotides are TGTGCCAGCAGCTTAGTTTTATCCGGAAACAATCAGCCCCAGCATTTT. It encodes CASSLVLSGNNQPQHF. The chain joins TRBV7-9 to TRBJ1-5; D uncertain. Germline V gene data show CDR1 as SEHNR and CDR2 as FQNEAQ (reference sequence). V lost 1 base to trimming and J lost 3 bases, with 13 bases between them. There are 16 residues in the CDR3.

A single count supports this clone. The genes are TRBV2 and TRBJ2-7; D gene ambiguous. The germline CDR1 and CDR2 sequences are SNHLY and FYNNEI. The CDR3 totals 15 residues. With 4 bases removed from V and 2 bases from J, the gap between germline ends came to 15 bases. CDR3 protein: CASSVVKGFTYEQYF. The CDR3 DNA reads TGTGCCAGCAGTGTGGTTAAGGGTTTCACCTACGAGCAGTACTTC.